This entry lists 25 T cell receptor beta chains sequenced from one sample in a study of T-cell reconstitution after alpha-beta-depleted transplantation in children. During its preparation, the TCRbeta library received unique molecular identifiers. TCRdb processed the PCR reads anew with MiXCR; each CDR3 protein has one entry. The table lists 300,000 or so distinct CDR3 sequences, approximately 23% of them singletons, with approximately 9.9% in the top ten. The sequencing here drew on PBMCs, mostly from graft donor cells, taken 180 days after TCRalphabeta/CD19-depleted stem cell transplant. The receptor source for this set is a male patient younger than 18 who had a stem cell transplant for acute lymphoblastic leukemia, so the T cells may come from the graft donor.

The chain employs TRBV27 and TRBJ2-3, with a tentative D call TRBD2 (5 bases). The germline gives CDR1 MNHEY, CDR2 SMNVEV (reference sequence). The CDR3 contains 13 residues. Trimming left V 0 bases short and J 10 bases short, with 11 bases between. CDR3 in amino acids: CASSLSASEAQYF. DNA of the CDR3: TGTGCCAGCAGTTTATCCGCCTCGGAGGCGCAGTATTTT.

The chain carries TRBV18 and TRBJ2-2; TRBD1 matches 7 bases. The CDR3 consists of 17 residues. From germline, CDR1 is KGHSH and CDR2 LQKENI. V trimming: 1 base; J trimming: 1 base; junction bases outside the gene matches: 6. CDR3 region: CASSPLTGTVNTGELFF. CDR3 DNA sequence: TGTGCCAGCTCACCACTTACCGGGACAGTGAACACCGGGGAGCTGTTTTTT.

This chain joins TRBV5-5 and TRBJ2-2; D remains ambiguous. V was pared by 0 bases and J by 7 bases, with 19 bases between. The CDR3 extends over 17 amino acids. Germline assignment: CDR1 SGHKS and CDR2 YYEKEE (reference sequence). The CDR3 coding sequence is TGTGCCAGCAGCTTGGAGGCTGGGGTAGGGCGGTACGGGGAGCTGTTTTTT. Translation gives CASSLEAGVGRYGELFF.

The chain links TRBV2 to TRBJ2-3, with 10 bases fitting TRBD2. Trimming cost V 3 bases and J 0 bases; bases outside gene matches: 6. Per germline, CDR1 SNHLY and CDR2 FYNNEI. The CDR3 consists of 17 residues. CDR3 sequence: CASSDLLAGPSTDTQYF. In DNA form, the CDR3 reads TGTGCCAGCAGTGACTTACTAGCGGGACCAAGCACAGATACGCAGTATTTT.

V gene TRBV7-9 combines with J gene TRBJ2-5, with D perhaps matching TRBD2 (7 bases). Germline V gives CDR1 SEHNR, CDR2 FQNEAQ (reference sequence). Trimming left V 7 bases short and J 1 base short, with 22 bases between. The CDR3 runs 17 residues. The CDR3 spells CASNHLWGRESQETQYF. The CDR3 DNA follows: TGTGCCAGCAACCACCTTTGGGGGCGGGAGTCCCAAGAGACCCAGTACTTC.

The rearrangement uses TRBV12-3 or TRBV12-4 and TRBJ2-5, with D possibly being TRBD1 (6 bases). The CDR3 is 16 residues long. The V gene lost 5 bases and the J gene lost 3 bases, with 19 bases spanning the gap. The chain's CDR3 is CASSRDWTEEEETQYF. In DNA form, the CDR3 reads TGTGCCAGCAGTAGAGACTGGACAGAGGAGGAAGAGACCCAGTACTTC.

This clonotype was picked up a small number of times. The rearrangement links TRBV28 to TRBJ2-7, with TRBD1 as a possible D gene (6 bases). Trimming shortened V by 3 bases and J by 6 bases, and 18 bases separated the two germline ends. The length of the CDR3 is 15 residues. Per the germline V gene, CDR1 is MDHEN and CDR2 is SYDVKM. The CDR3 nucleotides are TGTGCCAGCAGTTTTCCCAGGGGATGGGTGTCCGAGCAGTACTTC. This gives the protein CASSFPRGWVSEQYF.

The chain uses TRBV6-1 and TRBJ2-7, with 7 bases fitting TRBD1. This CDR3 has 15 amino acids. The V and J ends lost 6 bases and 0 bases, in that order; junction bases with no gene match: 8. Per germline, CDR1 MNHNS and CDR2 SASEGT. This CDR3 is CASSTDRVGSYEQYF. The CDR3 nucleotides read TGTGCCAGCAGCACCGACAGGGTGGGCTCCTACGAGCAGTACTTC.

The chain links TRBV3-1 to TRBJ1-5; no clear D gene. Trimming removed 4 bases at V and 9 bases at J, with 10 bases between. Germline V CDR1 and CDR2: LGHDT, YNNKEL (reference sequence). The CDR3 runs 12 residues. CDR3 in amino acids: CASSRGNTPQHF. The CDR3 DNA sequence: TGTGCCAGCAGCCGAGGGAATACGCCCCAGCATTTT.

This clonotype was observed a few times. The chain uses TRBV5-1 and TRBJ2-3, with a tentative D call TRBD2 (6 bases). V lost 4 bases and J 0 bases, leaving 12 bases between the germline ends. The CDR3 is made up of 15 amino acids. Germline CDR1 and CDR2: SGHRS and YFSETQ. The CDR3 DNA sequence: TGCGCCAGCAGCCGTGCGGGACCTAGCACAGATACGCAGTATTTT. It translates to CASSRAGPSTDTQYF. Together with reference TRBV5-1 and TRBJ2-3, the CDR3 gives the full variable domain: KAGVTQTPRYLIKTRGQQVTLSCSPISGHRSVSWYQQTPGQGLQFLFEYFSETQRNKGNFPGRFSGRQFSNSRSEMNVSTLELGDSALYLCASSRAGPSTDTQYFGPGTRLTVL.

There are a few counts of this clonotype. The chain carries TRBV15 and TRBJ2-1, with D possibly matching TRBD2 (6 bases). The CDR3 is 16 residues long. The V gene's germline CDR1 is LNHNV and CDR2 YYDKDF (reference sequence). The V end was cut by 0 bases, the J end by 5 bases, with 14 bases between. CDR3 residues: CATSRDRLVPHNEQFF. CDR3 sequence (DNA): TGTGCCACCAGCAGAGATCGACTAGTCCCCCACAATGAGCAGTTCTTC.

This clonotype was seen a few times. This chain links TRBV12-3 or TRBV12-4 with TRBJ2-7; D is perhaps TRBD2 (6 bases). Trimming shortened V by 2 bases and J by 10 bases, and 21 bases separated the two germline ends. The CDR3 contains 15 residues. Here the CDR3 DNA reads TGTGCCAGCAGTTTAAGCGCGGGGACCTCTACGGAACAGTACTTC. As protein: CASSLSAGTSTEQYF.

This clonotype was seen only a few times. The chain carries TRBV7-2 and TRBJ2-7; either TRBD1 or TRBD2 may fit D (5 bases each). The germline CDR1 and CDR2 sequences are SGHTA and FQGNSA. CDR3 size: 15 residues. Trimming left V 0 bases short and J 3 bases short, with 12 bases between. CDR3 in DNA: TGTGCCAGCAGCTTAGCGACCGGGACGGGCTACGAGCAGTACTTC. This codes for CASSLATGTGYEQYF. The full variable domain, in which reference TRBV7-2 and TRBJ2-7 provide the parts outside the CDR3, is GAGVSQSPSNKVTEKGKDVELRCDPISGHTALYWYRQSLGQGLEFLIYFQGNSAPDKSGLPSDRFSAERTGGSVSTLTIQRTQQEDSAVYLCASSLATGTGYEQYFGPGTRLTVT.

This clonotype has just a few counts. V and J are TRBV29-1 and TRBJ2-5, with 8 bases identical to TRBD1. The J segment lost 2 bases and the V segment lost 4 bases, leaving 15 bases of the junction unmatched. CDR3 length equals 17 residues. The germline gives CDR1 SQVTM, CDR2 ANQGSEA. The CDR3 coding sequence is TGCAGCGTTGGAGGGACAGGAATTTTTGGGCCTCAAGAGACCCAGTACTTC. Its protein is CSVGGTGIFGPQETQYF.

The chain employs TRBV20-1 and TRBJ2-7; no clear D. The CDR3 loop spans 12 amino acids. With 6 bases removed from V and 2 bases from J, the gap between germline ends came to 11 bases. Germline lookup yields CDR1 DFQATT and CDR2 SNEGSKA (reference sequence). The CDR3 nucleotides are TGCAGTGCCTTGGGCGAGGCCTACGAGCAGTACTTC. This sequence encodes CSALGEAYEQYF.

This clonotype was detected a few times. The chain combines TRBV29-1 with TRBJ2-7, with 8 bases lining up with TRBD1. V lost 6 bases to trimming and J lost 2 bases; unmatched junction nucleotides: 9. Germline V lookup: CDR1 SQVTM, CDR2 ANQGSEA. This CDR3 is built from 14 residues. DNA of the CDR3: TGCAGCGTGCACAGGGGGTCTAATCCCTACGAGCAGTACTTC. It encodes CSVHRGSNPYEQYF.

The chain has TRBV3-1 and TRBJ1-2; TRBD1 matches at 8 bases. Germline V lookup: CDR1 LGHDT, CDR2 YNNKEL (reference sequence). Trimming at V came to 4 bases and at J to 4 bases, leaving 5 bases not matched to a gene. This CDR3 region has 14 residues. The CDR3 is CASSPRGTGYGYTF. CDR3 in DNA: TGTGCCAGCAGCCCAAGGGGGACAGGCTATGGCTACACCTTC.

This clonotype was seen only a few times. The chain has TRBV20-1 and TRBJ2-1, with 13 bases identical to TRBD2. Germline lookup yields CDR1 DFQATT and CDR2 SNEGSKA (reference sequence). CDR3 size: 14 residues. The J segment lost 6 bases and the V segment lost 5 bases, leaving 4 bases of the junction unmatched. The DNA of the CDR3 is TGCAGTGCTGGACTAGCGGGAGTTTCCAATGAGCAGTTCTTC. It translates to CSAGLAGVSNEQFF.

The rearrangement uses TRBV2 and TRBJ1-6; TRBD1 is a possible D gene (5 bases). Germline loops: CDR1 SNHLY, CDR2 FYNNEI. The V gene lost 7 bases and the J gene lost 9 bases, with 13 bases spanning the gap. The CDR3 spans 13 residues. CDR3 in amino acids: CASMRGISSPLHF. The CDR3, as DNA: TGTGCCAGCATGCGGGGGATAAGTTCACCCCTCCACTTT.

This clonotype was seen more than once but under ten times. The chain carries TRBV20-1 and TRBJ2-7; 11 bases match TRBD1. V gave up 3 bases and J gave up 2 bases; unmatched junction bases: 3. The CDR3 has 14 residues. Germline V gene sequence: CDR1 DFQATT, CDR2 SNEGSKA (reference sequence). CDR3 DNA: TGCAGTGCTAGGGGACAGGGGGTTACCTACGAGCAGTACTTC. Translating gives CSARGQGVTYEQYF.

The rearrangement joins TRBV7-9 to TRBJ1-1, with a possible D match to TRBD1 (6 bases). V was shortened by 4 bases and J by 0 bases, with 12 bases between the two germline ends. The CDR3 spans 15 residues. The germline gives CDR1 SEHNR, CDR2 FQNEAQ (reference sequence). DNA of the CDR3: TGTGCCAGCAGCTCCCAACAGGGCATGAACACTGAAGCTTTCTTT. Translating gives CASSSQQGMNTEAFF.

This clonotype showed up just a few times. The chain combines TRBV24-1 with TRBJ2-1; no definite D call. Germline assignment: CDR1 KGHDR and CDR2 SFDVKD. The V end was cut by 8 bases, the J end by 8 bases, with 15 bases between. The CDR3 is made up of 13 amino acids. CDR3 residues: CATMSGEMDEQFF. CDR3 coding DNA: TGTGCCACCATGTCTGGGGAAATGGATGAGCAGTTCTTC.

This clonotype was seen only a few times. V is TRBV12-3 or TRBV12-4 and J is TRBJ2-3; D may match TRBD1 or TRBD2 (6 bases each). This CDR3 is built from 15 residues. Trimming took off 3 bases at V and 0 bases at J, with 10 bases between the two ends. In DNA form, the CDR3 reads TGTGCCAGCAGTTTGCGCGGGACAAGCACAGATACGCAGTATTTT. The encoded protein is CASSLRGTSTDTQYF.

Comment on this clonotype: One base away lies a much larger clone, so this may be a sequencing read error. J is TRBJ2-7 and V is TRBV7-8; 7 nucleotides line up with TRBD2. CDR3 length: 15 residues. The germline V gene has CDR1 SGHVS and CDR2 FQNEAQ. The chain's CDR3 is CASSLRLAEPYERYF. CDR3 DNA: TGTGCCAGCAGCTTAAGGCTAGCGGAGCCCTACGAGCGGTACTTC. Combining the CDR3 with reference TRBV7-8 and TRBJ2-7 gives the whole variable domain GAGVSQSPRYKVAKRGQDVALRCDPISGHVSLFWYQQALGQGPEFLTYFQNEAQLDKSGLPSDRFFAERPEGSVSTLKIQRTQQEDSAVYLCASSLRLAEPYERYFGPGTRLTVT.

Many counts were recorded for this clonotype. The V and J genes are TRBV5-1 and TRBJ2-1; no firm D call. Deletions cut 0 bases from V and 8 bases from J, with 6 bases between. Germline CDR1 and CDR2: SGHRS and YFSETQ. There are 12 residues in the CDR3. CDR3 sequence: CASSLAEDEQFF. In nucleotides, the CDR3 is TGCGCCAGCAGCTTGGCCGAGGATGAGCAGTTCTTC.